Shown below are 21 T cell receptor beta chains from a single sample sequenced in a study of T cells in Graves' hyperthyroidism and ophthalmopathy. RNA transcripts served as the template for amplifying TCR beta CDR3 regions. The TCR CDR3 was amplified in a first-round RT-PCR using the HTBI primer set. TCRdb reprocessed the multiplex PCR reads via MiXCR and lists one record per CDR3 protein. The table has about 640,000 distinct CDR3 sequences, more than 20% seen once; the top ten hold about 34%. The sample comprised blood. The receptors here all came from a man aged 25-45 years with Graves' ophthalmopathy.

This clonotype was detected many times. CDR3 region: CASSLQGNGNTIYF. The CDR3 DNA follows: TGTGCCAGCAGTCTCCAGGGGAACGGAAACACCATATATTTT. The chain employs TRBV28 and TRBJ1-3; D is perhaps TRBD1 (6 bases). The germline V gene has CDR1 MDHEN and CDR2 SYDVKM. V gave up 5 bases and J gave up 4 bases, with 12 bases separating them. This CDR3 is 14 amino acids long.

The rearrangement joins TRBV5-1 to TRBJ2-7; TRBD2 agrees at 13 bases. The germline V gene encodes CDR1 SGHRS and CDR2 YFSETQ. With 0 bases clipped from V and 5 bases from J, the junction kept 8 bases outside the gene matches. This CDR3 comprises 17 residues. The CDR3 loop reads CASSLGLAGGVMDEQYF. CDR3 DNA sequence: TGCGCCAGCAGCTTGGGACTAGCGGGAGGAGTGATGGACGAGCAGTACTTC.

The CDR3 coding sequence is TGTGCCATCAGTGAAGCGTACGCGGATGGCTACACCTTC. It codes for CAISEAYADGYTF. This sequence joins TRBV10-3 and TRBJ1-2; D remains unclear. The CDR3 covers 13 residues. Germline values: CDR1 ENHRY, CDR2 SYGVKD. V lost 3 bases and J 6 bases, leaving 11 bases between the germline ends.

This clonotype was seen only a few times. This chain joins TRBV5-1 and TRBJ2-4, with 8 bases identical to TRBD1. V lost 2 bases to trimming and J lost 5 bases; unmatched junction nucleotides: 3. CDR1 is SGHRS and CDR2 is YFSETQ in the germline V gene. This CDR3 spans 14 amino acids. The CDR3: CASSLPTGENIQYF. DNA of the CDR3: TGCGCCAGCAGCTTACCGACAGGGGAAAACATTCAGTACTTC.

The sample holds many counts of this clonotype. The V call is TRBV5-1, the J call TRBJ2-3; 7 nucleotides match TRBD2. Per the germline V gene, CDR1 is SGHRS and CDR2 is YFSETQ. Unmatched junction bases numbered 2, after V lost 1 base and J lost 3 bases. This CDR3 spans 14 amino acids. For the CDR3, the DNA is TGCGCCAGCAGCTTGAGGGAGGGAACAGATACGCAGTATTTT. Translated: CASSLREGTDTQYF.

The rearrangement links TRBV27 to TRBJ2-5, with 10 bases identical to TRBD1. Germline V gives CDR1 MNHEY, CDR2 SMNVEV (reference sequence). CDR3 size: 16 residues. Trimming removed 5 bases from V and 2 bases from J; junction bases left unmatched: 8. The CDR3 bases are TGTGCCAGCAGTCGAAGGACAGGGGGAGGGCAAGAGACCCAGTACTTC. Its translation: CASSRRTGGGQETQYF.

This clonotype was seen a single time. This chain joins TRBV7-9 and TRBJ2-7; 12 bases line up with TRBD2. V was clipped by 6 bases and J by 5 bases; unmatched bases: 2. This CDR3 comprises 13 residues. In germline, CDR1 is SEHNR, CDR2 FQNEAQ (reference sequence). The CDR3 coding sequence is TGTGCCAGCAGACGACTAGCGGGAGACGAGCAGTACTTC. It yields the protein CASRRLAGDEQYF.

This rearrangement joins TRBV7-9 to TRBJ1-4; D remains ambiguous. With 1 base removed from V and 8 bases from J, the gap between germline ends came to 11 bases. CDR3 length: 14 amino acids. From germline, CDR1 is SEHNR and CDR2 FQNEAQ (reference sequence). CDR3: CASSLGGLGEKLFF. The CDR3 region has the DNA TGTGCCAGCAGCTTAGGAGGACTGGGGGAAAAACTGTTTTTT.

This clonotype was seen a few times. The chain combines TRBV7-6 with TRBJ2-7, with D perhaps matching TRBD1 or TRBD2 (5 bases each). The CDR3 spans 14 residues. In germline, CDR1 is SGHVS, CDR2 FNYEAQ. V lost 5 bases to trimming and J lost 1 base, with 12 bases between them. The CDR3 spells CASSPRDESYEQYF. Written as DNA, the CDR3 is TGTGCCAGCAGCCCCCGGGACGAGTCCTACGAGCAGTACTTC. Filled out from reference TRBV7-6 and TRBJ2-7, the complete variable domain reads GAGVSQSPRYKVTKRGQDVALRCDPISGHVSLYWYRQALGQGPEFLTYFNYEAQQDKSGLPNDRFSAERPEGSISTLTIQRTEQRDSAMYRCASSPRDESYEQYFGPGTRLTVT.

This clonotype was found many times. The genes are TRBV28 and TRBJ1-2, with 9 nucleotides matching TRBD1. In germline, CDR1 is MDHEN, CDR2 SYDVKM. Trimming removed 7 bases from V and 6 bases from J; junction bases left unmatched: 6. There are 13 residues in the CDR3. CDR3 nucleotides: TGTGCCAGCAATATGGACAGGGGAGATGGCTACACCTTC. Its translation is CASNMDRGDGYTF.

The V and J genes are TRBV6-1 and TRBJ2-1, with 12 bases fitting TRBD2. J lost 7 bases, V lost 6 bases, and 10 bases had no gene match. This CDR3 comprises 16 residues. CDR1 and CDR2 (germline): MNHNS, SASEGT. CDR3 in DNA: TGTGCCAGCAGGAAGGGAGGACTAGCGGGATTTAATGAGCAGTTCTTC. Amino acid sequence: CASRKGGLAGFNEQFF.

This clonotype was detected ten times or more. This chain uses TRBV7-3 with TRBJ2-5, with D perhaps matching TRBD1 (6 bases). CDR1 is SGHTA and CDR2 is FQGTGA in the germline V gene. The CDR3 loop spans 15 amino acids. Trimming pared 4 bases from V and 1 base from J, leaving 13 bases between. CDR3 bases: TGTGCCAGCAGCTCGCAGGGGACCGGCCAAGAGACCCAGTACTTC. Protein: CASSSQGTGQETQYF. The complete variable domain, with remaining parts taken from reference TRBV7-3 and TRBJ2-5, reads GAGVSQTPSNKVTEKGKYVELRCDPISGHTALYWYRQSLGQGPEFLIYFQGTGAADDSGLPNDRFFAVRPEGSVSTLKIQRTERGDSAVYLCASSSQGTGQETQYFGPGTRLLVL.

This clonotype was recorded many times. The genes are TRBV28 and TRBJ2-3, with 7 positions matching TRBD2. Germline V gene sequence: CDR1 MDHEN, CDR2 SYDVKM. This CDR3 has 15 amino acids. Trimming at V came to 7 bases and at J to 2 bases, leaving 9 bases not matched to a gene. As DNA, the CDR3 is TGTGCCAGCACCGCGGGACTACGTGACACAGATACGCAGTATTTT. As protein: CASTAGLRDTDTQYF.

The chain has TRBV6-9 and TRBJ2-7; D gene uncertain. There are 12 residues in the CDR3. Germline V gene lookup returns CDR1 MNHGY and CDR2 SVAAGI. V lost 6 bases and J lost 5, with 11 bases in between. Here the CDR3 reads CASRYPSHEQYF. The CDR3 DNA is TGTGCCAGCAGATATCCGAGTCACGAGCAGTACTTC.

A single count supports this clonotype. The chain carries TRBV5-1 and TRBJ2-2; possible D gene TRBD2, 7 bases. V lost 7 bases and J lost 3, with 10 bases in between. This CDR3 comprises 13 residues. Germline V gene sequence: CDR1 SGHRS, CDR2 YFSETQ. For the CDR3, the DNA is TGCGCCAGCGGGGGGGCCGACACCGGGGAGCTGTTTTTT. Translation gives CASGGADTGELFF.

This chain uses TRBV6-1 with TRBJ2-3, with TRBD2 identical over 14 bases. The V segment lost 6 bases and the J segment 3 bases; nucleotides outside the gene matches: 8. The germline V gene encodes CDR1 MNHNS and CDR2 SASEGT. The CDR3 consists of 17 residues. CDR3 DNA: TGTGCCAGCAGAAAACCGGGACTAGCGGGAGAGACAGATACGCAGTATTTT. Translating gives CASRKPGLAGETDTQYF.

The chain joins TRBV6-5 to TRBJ2-1, with a possible D match to TRBD1 (6 bases). Germline CDR1 MNHEY, CDR2 SVGAGI. V gave up 0 bases and J gave up 7 bases, with 13 bases separating them. CDR3 size: 15 residues. DNA for the CDR3: TGTGCCAGCAGTTACTCGCGGACAGTATTGAATGAGCAGTTCTTC. Translating it yields CASSYSRTVLNEQFF.

The chain is built from TRBV20-1 and TRBJ2-3; unclear D gene. Germline CDR1 is DFQATT and CDR2 is SNEGSKA (reference sequence). Trimming took 6 bases from V and 0 from J, leaving 10 bases between them. The CDR3 runs 13 residues. The chain's CDR3 is CSARSASTDTQYF. The CDR3 DNA is TGCAGTGCCCGCTCCGCTAGCACAGATACGCAGTATTTT.

J is TRBJ2-2 and V is TRBV20-1; 11 bases are a match to TRBD1. This CDR3 region has 15 residues. From germline, CDR1 is DFQATT and CDR2 SNEGSKA (reference sequence). V trimming: 6 bases; J trimming: 2 bases; junction bases outside the gene matches: 5. The CDR3 here is CSAGGTGGNTGELFF. CDR3 nucleotide sequence: TGCAGTGCGGGGGGGACAGGGGGAAACACCGGGGAGCTGTTTTTT.

This chain links TRBV6-2 or TRBV6-3 with TRBJ2-7; 9 bases match TRBD1. Unmatched junction bases numbered 9, after V lost 6 bases and J lost 3 bases. The CDR3 totals 15 residues. CDR1 is MNHEY and CDR2 is SVGEGT in the germline V gene. CDR3 amino acids: CASRVLQGARYEQYF. Written as DNA, the CDR3 is TGTGCCAGCAGAGTATTACAGGGGGCCCGCTACGAGCAGTACTTC.

The table lists this clonotype with a few counts. The V call is TRBV3-1, the J call TRBJ1-1, with TRBD1 as a possible D gene (6 bases). This CDR3 comprises 14 residues. Germline values: CDR1 LGHDT, CDR2 YNNKEL (reference sequence). V was shortened by 6 bases and J by 5 bases, with 16 bases between the two germline ends. CDR3: CASRFQGKGTEAFF. DNA of the CDR3: TGTGCCAGCAGATTCCAGGGGAAAGGGACTGAAGCTTTCTTT.